These 15 T cell receptor beta chains originate from one sample sequenced in a study of cytomegalovirus exposure and HLA in healthy donors. The PCR contained 60 Vbeta and 13 Jbeta primers. The protocol was immunoSEQ multiplex PCR, while the TCRdb copy is restricted to in-frame clones and leaves out a portion. Of roughly 100,000 clones in the sample, 66% were seen once. The sample comprised PBMCs. The receptors derive from a woman between 50 and 59 years old in good health and CMV-seronegative.

This clone was counted between two and nine times. This rearrangement joins TRBV29-1 to TRBJ2-7; TRBD2 agrees at 9 bases. This CDR3 contains 12 residues. The ends lost 6 bases at V and 2 bases at J; junction bases unmatched: 2. Germline CDR1 SQVTM, CDR2 ANQGSEA. The CDR3 loop reads CSVSGGPYEQYF. CDR3 nucleotides: TGCAGCGTAAGCGGGGGGCCCTACGAGCAGTACTTC.

The rearrangement uses TRBV14 and TRBJ2-2; 7 bases agree with TRBD1. V was clipped by 3 bases and J by 4 bases; unmatched bases: 2. In germline, CDR1 is SGHDN, CDR2 FVKESK. The CDR3 consists of 14 residues. CDR3 residues: CASSQNRGTGELFF. CDR3 nucleotide sequence: TGTGCCAGCAGCCAGAACAGGGGCACCGGGGAGCTGTTTTTT.

V usage is TRBV5-4 and J usage is TRBJ2-7; D possibly corresponds to TRBD2 (5 bases). There are 15 residues in the CDR3. Trimming took 3 bases from V and 2 from J, leaving 15 bases between them. From germline, CDR1 is SGHNT and CDR2 YYREEE (reference sequence). CDR3 protein: CASSSGSGLTYEQYF. In DNA form, the CDR3 reads TGTGCCAGCAGCTCCGGAAGCGGCCTTACCTACGAGCAGTACTTC. The complete variable domain, with remaining parts taken from reference TRBV5-4 and TRBJ2-7, reads ETGVTQSPTHLIKTRGQQVTLRCSSQSGHNTVSWYQQALGQGPQFIFQYYREEENGRGNFPPRFSGLQFPNYSSELNVNALELDDSALYLCASSSGSGLTYEQYFGPGTRLTVT.

This chain connects TRBV9 to TRBJ1-5; D is perhaps TRBD1 (5 bases). V was trimmed by 7 bases and J by 6 bases, leaving 8 bases between them. Per the germline V gene, CDR1 is SGDLS and CDR2 is YYNGEE. This CDR3 has 11 amino acids. CDR3 nucleotides: TGTGCCAGCGGAGGGGTTCAGCCCCAGCATTTT. This codes for CASGGVQPQHF. Full variable domain (outside the CDR3, taken from reference TRBV9 and TRBJ1-5): DSGVTQTPKHLITATGQRVTLRCSPRSGDLSVYWYQQSLDQGLQFLIQYYNGEERAKGNILERFSAQQFPDLHSELNLSSLELGDSALYFCASGGVQPQHFGDGTRLSIL.

V gene TRBV5-1 combines with J gene TRBJ2-2, with 7 bases matching TRBD2. V shed 3 bases, J shed 1 base, and the junction held 6 bases outside the gene matches. The CDR3 totals 16 residues. The germline V gene encodes CDR1 SGHRS and CDR2 YFSETQ. The CDR3: CASSYDLAGNTGELFF. The CDR3 bases are TGCGCCAGCAGCTACGACTTAGCGGGGAACACCGGGGAGCTGTTTTTT.

The genes are TRBV28 and TRBJ1-4; no reliable D call. This CDR3 is 13 amino acids long. The germline V gene encodes CDR1 MDHEN and CDR2 SYDVKM. Trimming took off 3 bases at V and 3 bases at J, with 5 bases between the two ends. CDR3 DNA sequence: TGTGCCAGCAGTTTCCGGTCTAATGAAAAACTGTTTTTT. Translated: CASSFRSNEKLFF.

The chain couples TRBV5-1 to TRBJ2-2; D is perhaps TRBD1 (5 bases). The CDR3 spans 15 residues. Germline V gives CDR1 SGHRS, CDR2 YFSETQ. V dropped 4 bases and J dropped 6 bases, with 16 bases sitting between them. The CDR3 spells CASSTQFDSPGELFF. The CDR3 nucleotides are TGCGCCAGCAGCACCCAATTCGACAGCCCCGGGGAGCTGTTTTTT. Filled out from reference TRBV5-1 and TRBJ2-2, the complete variable domain reads KAGVTQTPRYLIKTRGQQVTLSCSPISGHRSVSWYQQTPGQGLQFLFEYFSETQRNKGNFPGRFSGRQFSNSRSEMNVSTLELGDSALYLCASSTQFDSPGELFFGEGSRLTVL.

This clone qualifies as medium-sized (0.01 to 0.1%). The chain uses TRBV4-3 and TRBJ1-4; maybe TRBD1 (6 bases). This CDR3 region has 17 residues. Germline V gives CDR1 LGHNA, CDR2 YSLEER. V was clipped by 1 base and J by 8 bases, with 20 bases between them. The CDR3 DNA reads as TGCGCCAGCAGCCAAGCCCATAACACAGGGTTGGAGGAAAAACTGTTTTTT. Protein product: CASSQAHNTGLEEKLFF.

CDR3 amino acids: CASSLARGRWGVSVNTEAFF. CDR3 bases: TGTGCCAGCAGCTTAGCCAGGGGGCGATGGGGCGTATCTGTGAACACTGAAGCTTTCTTT. V and J are TRBV7-8 and TRBJ1-1, with 8 nucleotides matching TRBD1. Trimming cost V 0 bases and J 0 bases; bases outside gene matches: 15. CDR1 and CDR2 (germline): SGHVS, FQNEAQ. The length of the CDR3 is 20 residues.

The chain uses TRBV5-1 and TRBJ2-5; D perhaps matches TRBD2 (5 bases). The CDR3 covers 13 residues. V was cut by 3 bases and J by 5 bases, with 11 bases left in between. Germline assignment: CDR1 SGHRS and CDR2 YFSETQ. CDR3 in amino acids: CASSWTAGETQYF. As DNA, the CDR3 is TGCGCCAGCAGCTGGACTGCCGGGGAGACCCAGTACTTC.

This chain uses TRBV11-3 with TRBJ2-5, with unresolved D. Trimming shortened V by 1 base and J by 0 bases, and 9 bases separated the two germline ends. CDR3 length: 15 residues. Germline V CDR1 and CDR2: SGHNT, YENEEA. CDR3 region: CASSLAVTYQETQYF. CDR3 bases: TGTGCCAGCAGCTTAGCCGTAACTTACCAAGAGACCCAGTACTTC. Supplemented by reference TRBV11-3 and TRBJ2-5, the full variable domain reads EAGVVQSPRYKIIEKKQPVAFWCNPISGHNTLYWYLQNLGQGPELLIRYENEEAVDDSQLPKDRFSAERLKGVDSTLKIQPAELGDSAVYLCASSLAVTYQETQYFGPGTRLLVL.

The chain employs TRBV28 and TRBJ2-2; a weak D match, TRBD1 (5 bases). The CDR3 has 14 residues. CDR1 is MDHEN, CDR2 SYDVKM, per germline. V lost 5 bases and J 1 base, leaving 8 bases between the germline ends. CDR3 residues: CASSRGQNTGELFF. In nucleotides, the CDR3 is TGTGCCAGCAGTCGCGGACAGAACACCGGGGAGCTGTTTTTT. Combining the CDR3 with reference TRBV28 and TRBJ2-2 gives the whole variable domain DVKVTQSSRYLVKRTGEKVFLECVQDMDHENMFWYRQDPGLGLRLIYFSYDVKMKEKGDIPEGYSVSREKKERFSLILESASTNQTSMYLCASSRGQNTGELFFGEGSRLTVL.

The rearrangement uses TRBV7-9 and TRBJ1-2; D is possibly TRBD1 (5 bases). The CDR3 is 14 amino acids. The germline V gene has CDR1 SEHNR and CDR2 FQNEAQ (reference sequence). The germline V and J ends were trimmed by 6 bases and 3 bases, with 14 bases remaining between them. CDR3 amino acids: CASRRGTDDYGYTF. The CDR3 bases are TGTGCCAGCAGACGGGGGACGGATGACTATGGCTACACCTTC.

This chain joins TRBV11-3 and TRBJ2-5, with D uncertain. The CDR3 totals 14 residues. Germline-derived CDR1 and CDR2 are SGHNT and YENEEA. Trimming removed 5 bases from V and 7 bases from J, with 17 bases in between. CDR3 amino acids: CASSPRHALGTQYF. CDR3 nucleotide sequence: TGTGCCAGCAGCCCGCGACATGCGCTGGGGACCCAGTACTTC. Drawing the rest from reference TRBV11-3 and TRBJ2-5, the complete variable domain is EAGVVQSPRYKIIEKKQPVAFWCNPISGHNTLYWYLQNLGQGPELLIRYENEEAVDDSQLPKDRFSAERLKGVDSTLKIQPAELGDSAVYLCASSPRHALGTQYFGPGTRLLVL.

CDR3 nucleotides: TGTGCCAGCAGCCAAACCGGCACAGGGAGCGAGCAGTACTTC. The encoded protein is CASSQTGTGSEQYF. The chain links TRBV4-2 to TRBJ2-7, with D maybe TRBD1 (6 bases). From germline, CDR1 is LGHNA and CDR2 YNFKEQ. Trimming shortened V by 2 bases and J by 6 bases, and 14 bases separated the two germline ends. The length of the CDR3 is 14 residues.